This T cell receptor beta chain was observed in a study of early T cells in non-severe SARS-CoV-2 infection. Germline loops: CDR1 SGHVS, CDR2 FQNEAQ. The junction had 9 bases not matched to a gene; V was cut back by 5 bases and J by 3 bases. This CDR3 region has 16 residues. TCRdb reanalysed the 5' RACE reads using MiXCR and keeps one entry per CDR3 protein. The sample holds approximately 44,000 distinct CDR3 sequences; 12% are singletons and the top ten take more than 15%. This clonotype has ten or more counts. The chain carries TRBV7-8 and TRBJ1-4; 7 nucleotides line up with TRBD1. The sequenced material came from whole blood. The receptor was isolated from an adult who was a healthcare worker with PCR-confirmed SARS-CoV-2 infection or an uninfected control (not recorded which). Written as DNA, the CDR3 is TGTGCCAGCAGCACAGGGGTGGGGGTAGCTAATGAAAAACTGTTTTTT. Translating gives CASSTGVGVANEKLFF.